These 23 T cell receptor beta chains came from one sample sequenced in a study of PD-1 blockade in classical Hodgkin lymphoma. Measured with immunoSEQ multiplex PCR; TCRdb has only the in-frame clones, and not every one. The repertoire has about 60,000 clones, approximately 92% of them found once; the top ten carry more than 7.5%. The time point here: cycle 4 day 1 (C4D1), after 6 weeks of nivolumab. Patients all relapsed after autologous stem cell transplantation, and there was variation in brentuximab vedotin exposure. Specimen: peripheral blood mononuclear cells (PBMCs), collected before the fourth cycle of nivolumab. Receptors were obtained from a human donor with classical Hodgkin lymphoma.

This clone was recorded once. V gene TRBV2 combines with J gene TRBJ1-1, with no clear D. The CDR3 totals 13 residues. Germline values: CDR1 SNHLY, CDR2 FYNNEI. Trimming cost V 6 bases and J 3 bases, with 11 bases left between them. The CDR3 region is CASRPEWDTEAFF. CDR3 bases: TGTGCCAGCAGACCCGAATGGGACACTGAAGCTTTCTTT.

The chain combines TRBV6-6 with TRBJ1-6; 10 bases align to TRBD1. V trimming: 10 bases; J trimming: 7 bases; junction bases outside the gene matches: 13. CDR1 is MNHNY, CDR2 SVGAGI, per germline (reference sequence). The CDR3 loop spans 16 amino acids. CDR3: CATEELPGQGNSPLHF. The CDR3 coding sequence is TGTGCCACCGAGGAATTACCGGGACAGGGGAATTCACCCCTCCACTTT.

The CDR3 protein is CASAKEGPYEQYF. CDR3 coding DNA: TGTGCCAGCGCTAAGGAGGGACCCTACGAGCAGTACTTC. This chain joins TRBV27 and TRBJ2-7; possible D gene TRBD2, 6 bases. The CDR3 is made up of 13 amino acids. CDR1 and CDR2 from the germline V gene are MNHEY and SMNVEV (reference sequence). Deletions cut 8 bases from V and 2 bases from J, with 13 bases between.

The V gene is TRBV7-9, the J gene TRBJ2-1, with D possibly matching TRBD1 (5 bases). Germline V CDR1 and CDR2: SEHNR, FQNEAQ (reference sequence). With 1 base removed from V and 2 bases from J, the gap between germline ends came to 9 bases. There are 15 residues in the CDR3. The CDR3: CASSLDGRAYNEQFF. The CDR3 coding sequence is TGTGCCAGCAGCTTAGATGGCAGGGCCTACAATGAGCAGTTCTTC. Full variable domain (remainder filled in from reference TRBV7-9 and TRBJ2-1): DTGVSQNPRHKITKRGQNVTFRCDPISEHNRLYWYRQTLGQGPEFLTYFQNEAQLEKSRLLSDRFSAERPKGSFSTLEIQRTEQGDSAMYLCASSLDGRAYNEQFFGPGTRLTVL.

The chain joins TRBV18 to TRBJ2-5, with D uncertain. Germline lookup yields CDR1 KGHSH and CDR2 LQKENI. The CDR3 has 11 amino acids. Trimming stripped 5 bases from V and 1 base from J, with 2 bases between. CDR3 loop: CASSFQETQYF. CDR3 bases: TGTGCCAGCTCATTCCAAGAGACCCAGTACTTC.

The gene calls are TRBV29-1 and TRBJ2-3, with D possibly matching TRBD2 (6 bases). V was clipped by 7 bases and J by 1 base, with 9 bases between them. The CDR3 is made up of 12 amino acids. Germline CDR1 is SQVTM and CDR2 is ANQGSEA. This CDR3 reads CSGGVGTDTQYF. The DNA of the CDR3 is TGCAGCGGGGGGGTAGGCACAGATACGCAGTATTTT.

The J gene is TRBJ2-7, the V gene TRBV5-1, with TRBD2 matching over 10 bases. The trim removed 2 bases at V and 1 base at J, leaving 6 bases unmatched. The CDR3 loop spans 16 amino acids. Germline V gives CDR1 SGHRS, CDR2 YFSETQ. CDR3 residues: CASSLFASGGSYEQYF. DNA for the CDR3: TGCGCCAGCAGCTTATTTGCTAGCGGGGGATCCTACGAGCAGTACTTC. Supplemented by reference TRBV5-1 and TRBJ2-7, the full variable domain reads KAGVTQTPRYLIKTRGQQVTLSCSPISGHRSVSWYQQTPGQGLQFLFEYFSETQRNKGNFPGRFSGRQFSNSRSEMNVSTLELGDSALYLCASSLFASGGSYEQYFGPGTRLTVT.

The V and J genes are TRBV30 and TRBJ1-5; 7 bases are shared with TRBD1. CDR1 is GTSNPN, CDR2 SVGIG, per germline (reference sequence). The CDR3 totals 14 residues. V lost 1 base to trimming and J lost 0 bases; unmatched junction nucleotides: 0. The CDR3 is CAWSGTGSNQPQHF. Written as DNA, the CDR3 is TGTGCCTGGAGTGGGACAGGTAGCAATCAGCCCCAGCATTTT.

V usage is TRBV28 and J usage is TRBJ2-7, with 8 bases lining up with TRBD2. Germline V gene sequence: CDR1 MDHEN, CDR2 SYDVKM. J was trimmed by 2 bases and V by 6 bases; bases with no gene match: 6. The CDR3 contains 14 residues. CDR3 nucleotides: TGTGCCAGCAGGGCTAGCGGGTTAACCTACGAGCAGTACTTC. This codes for CASRASGLTYEQYF.

This clone was seen once. This rearrangement joins TRBV7-9 to TRBJ2-1; D unclear. V dropped 1 base and J dropped 0 bases, with 7 bases sitting between them. Germline lookup yields CDR1 SEHNR and CDR2 FQNEAQ (reference sequence). This CDR3 spans 15 amino acids. CDR3 protein: CASSLGRPSYNEQFF. CDR3 DNA sequence: TGTGCCAGCAGCTTAGGGCGTCCCTCCTACAATGAGCAGTTCTTC.

The chain carries TRBV15 and TRBJ1-5; 8 nucleotides agree with TRBD1. V lost 5 bases and J lost 4; bases outside the gene matches: 4. The length of the CDR3 is 14 residues. Germline loops: CDR1 LNHNV, CDR2 YYDKDF (reference sequence). CDR3 in amino acids: CATSPDRANQPQHF. CDR3 in DNA: TGTGCCACCAGCCCGGACAGGGCAAATCAGCCCCAGCATTTT.

The chain uses TRBV11-1 and TRBJ2-3; TRBD1 is a possible D gene (6 bases). CDR3 length: 15 amino acids. Germline V gene data show CDR1 as SGHAT and CDR2 as FQDESV (reference sequence). Between the trimmed V and J ends, which lost 5 bases and 1 base, there was a span of 13 bases. The CDR3 sequence is CASSTRQERTDTQYF. The CDR3 nucleotides are TGTGCCAGCAGCACCAGACAGGAACGCACAGATACGCAGTATTTT.

The rearrangement joins TRBV19 to TRBJ1-1; no clear D gene. The CDR3 extends over 12 amino acids. Germline V gives CDR1 LNHDA, CDR2 SQIVND (reference sequence). V dropped 6 bases and J dropped 1 base, with 6 bases sitting between them. CDR3 sequence: CASRDSNTEAFF. CDR3 sequence (DNA): TGTGCCAGTAGAGATTCGAACACTGAAGCTTTCTTT. Drawing the rest from reference TRBV19 and TRBJ1-1, the complete variable domain is DGGITQSPKYLFRKEGQNVTLSCEQNLNHDAMYWYRQDPGQGLRLIYYSQIVNDFQKGDIAEGYSVSREKKESFPLTVTSAQKNPTAFYLCASRDSNTEAFFGQGTRLTVV.

This clone was seen a handful of times. The rearrangement joins TRBV2 to TRBJ2-7, with a weak D call TRBD1 (7 bases). Trimming stripped 6 bases from V and 9 bases from J, with 18 bases between. The germline CDR1 and CDR2 sequences are SNHLY and FYNNEI. The CDR3 runs 13 residues. The CDR3 coding sequence is TGTGCCAGCAGGCTCGAAGGGGGCGGGGTGCAGTACTTC. It translates to CASRLEGGGVQYF.

The rearrangement joins TRBV6-6 to TRBJ2-5; TRBD1 matches at 10 bases. The CDR3 runs to 15 residues. From germline, CDR1 is MNHNY and CDR2 SVGAGI (reference sequence). V trimming: 4 bases; J trimming: 3 bases; junction bases outside the gene matches: 5. This chain's CDR3 is CASSSGQGNKETQYF. The CDR3, as DNA: TGTGCCAGCAGTTCGGGACAGGGGAATAAAGAGACCCAGTACTTC.

The chain has TRBV5-1 and TRBJ2-7; D perhaps matches TRBD2 (5 bases). There are 14 residues in the CDR3. Germline CDR1 SGHRS, CDR2 YFSETQ. Deletions cut 0 bases from V and 7 bases from J, with 14 bases between. CDR3 residues: CASSLGAEPGEQYF. In DNA form, the CDR3 reads TGCGCCAGCAGCTTGGGGGCGGAGCCGGGGGAGCAGTACTTC.

This clone occurred once. V is TRBV6-6 and J is TRBJ1-5, with TRBD1 matching over 9 bases. The germline V gene has CDR1 MNHNY and CDR2 SVGAGI (reference sequence). J lost 5 bases, V lost 5 bases, and 4 bases had no gene match. This CDR3 region has 14 residues. The CDR3 nucleotides are TGTGCCAGCAGTCGGGGACAGGGTCATCAGCCCCAGCATTTT. This sequence encodes CASSRGQGHQPQHF.

The chain couples TRBV2 to TRBJ2-3, with 9 bases lining up with TRBD2. Germline loops: CDR1 SNHLY, CDR2 FYNNEI. The V segment lost 8 bases and the J segment 0 bases; nucleotides outside the gene matches: 15. The CDR3 covers 18 residues. The CDR3 region is CASPGASGGKSSTDTQYF. In nucleotides, the CDR3 is TGTGCCAGCCCCGGGGCGAGCGGGGGGAAGTCTAGCACAGATACGCAGTATTTT.

The genes are TRBV27 and TRBJ2-3; D not certain. There are 12 residues in the CDR3. V dropped 5 bases and J dropped 4 bases, with 7 bases sitting between them. Germline V gives CDR1 MNHEY, CDR2 SMNVEV (reference sequence). The CDR3 here is CASSPKPDTQYF. The DNA of the CDR3 is TGTGCCAGCAGTCCGAAACCAGATACGCAGTATTTT.

The chain links TRBV4-1 to TRBJ2-1, with TRBD2 identical over 12 bases. Germline-derived CDR1 and CDR2 are MGHRA and YSYEKL. After removal of 3 bases from V and 7 bases from J, the junction contained 10 bases not matched to a gene. This CDR3 is 17 amino acids long. CDR3 sequence reads: CASSQGPSGRGGNEQFF. As DNA, the CDR3 is TGCGCCAGCAGCCAGGGACCTAGCGGGAGGGGTGGGAATGAGCAGTTCTTC.

In this sample, this clone turned up a few times. The chain is built from TRBV28 and TRBJ1-4, with D hard to call. This CDR3 contains 15 residues. Trimming took off 1 base at V and 0 bases at J, with 6 bases between the two ends. The germline CDR1 and CDR2 sequences are MDHEN and SYDVKM. CDR3 bases: TGTGCCAGCAGTTTATTACAGTCAACTAATGAAAAACTGTTTTTT. Its protein is CASSLLQSTNEKLFF.

This clone was seen a single time. The rearrangement links TRBV27 to TRBJ1-3; perhaps TRBD1 as D (6 bases). Looked up from germline, CDR1 is MNHEY and CDR2 is SMNVEV (reference sequence). V shed 2 bases and J shed 0 bases, with 11 bases lying between them. This CDR3 contains 16 residues. CDR3 nucleotide sequence: TGTGCCAGCAGTTTACAGGGGAAGAGCTCTGGAAACACCATATATTTT. This sequence encodes CASSLQGKSSGNTIYF.

This chain links TRBV4-1 with TRBJ2-1, with 11 bases lining up with TRBD2. CDR3 length: 21 residues. J was trimmed by 10 bases and V by 0 bases; bases with no gene match: 23. Looked up from germline, CDR1 is MGHRA and CDR2 is YSYEKL. The CDR3 coding sequence is TGCGCCAGCAGCCAAGATAATTGGCGGGCCCCGGGACTAGCGGTCCGTGTGGAGCAGTTCTTC. Translating it yields CASSQDNWRAPGLAVRVEQFF.